The entry that follows covers one TCR beta chain sequence. Its antigen is as yet unknown. This specimen belongs to a study of cytotoxic CD8 clonotypes in ibrutinib-treated CLL. Profiling relied on immunoSEQ multiplex PCR, and the TCRdb table lists in-frame clones only, not all of them. This repertoire shows about 310,000 clones, 70% to 80% found once; its top ten account for 6.5% to 8.5%. Study conclusions and caveats: T-cell clonality at baseline went above that of age-matched healthy donors and rose and fell with circulating CD8+ T-cell counts.

V was cut by 6 bases and J by 3 bases, with 11 bases left in between. CDR1 and CDR2 (germline): LGHNA, YNFKEQ. CDR3 length equals 13 residues. The chain recombines TRBV4-2 with TRBJ1-2, with D maybe TRBD1 (5 bases). This TCR was sampled from a human donor with chronic lymphocytic leukemia. The source material was PBMCs, sampled before ibrutinib treatment. The CDR3 reads CASSYDSYYGYTF. CDR3 bases: TGTGCCAGCAGTTATGACAGCTACTATGGCTACACCTTC.